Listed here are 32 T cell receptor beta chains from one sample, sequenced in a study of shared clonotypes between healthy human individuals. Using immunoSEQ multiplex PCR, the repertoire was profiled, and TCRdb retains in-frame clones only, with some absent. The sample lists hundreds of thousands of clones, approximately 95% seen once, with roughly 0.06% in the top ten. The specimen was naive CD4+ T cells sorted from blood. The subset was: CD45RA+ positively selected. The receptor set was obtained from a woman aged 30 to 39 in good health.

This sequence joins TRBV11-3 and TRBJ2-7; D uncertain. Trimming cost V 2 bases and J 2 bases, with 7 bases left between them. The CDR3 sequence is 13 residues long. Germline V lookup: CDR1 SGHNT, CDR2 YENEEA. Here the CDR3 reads CASSLMEPYEQYF. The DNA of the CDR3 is TGTGCCAGCAGCTTAATGGAGCCCTACGAGCAGTACTTC. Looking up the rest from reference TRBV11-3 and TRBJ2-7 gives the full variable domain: EAGVVQSPRYKIIEKKQPVAFWCNPISGHNTLYWYLQNLGQGPELLIRYENEEAVDDSQLPKDRFSAERLKGVDSTLKIQPAELGDSAVYLCASSLMEPYEQYFGPGTRLTVT.

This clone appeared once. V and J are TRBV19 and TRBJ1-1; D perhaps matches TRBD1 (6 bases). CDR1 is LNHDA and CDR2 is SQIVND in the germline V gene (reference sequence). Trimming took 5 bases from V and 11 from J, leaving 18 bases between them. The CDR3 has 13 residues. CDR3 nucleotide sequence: TGTGCCAGTAGTGAGGGGGGCGAAGTTGCGGCTTTCTTT. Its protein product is CASSEGGEVAAFF.

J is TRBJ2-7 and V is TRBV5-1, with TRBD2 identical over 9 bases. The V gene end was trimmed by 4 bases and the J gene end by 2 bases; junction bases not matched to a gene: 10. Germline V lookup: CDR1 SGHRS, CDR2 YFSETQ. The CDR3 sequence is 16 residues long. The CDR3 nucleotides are TGCGCCAGCAGCCTGGGGGCTAGCGGGACTGCCTACGAGCAGTACTTC. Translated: CASSLGASGTAYEQYF.

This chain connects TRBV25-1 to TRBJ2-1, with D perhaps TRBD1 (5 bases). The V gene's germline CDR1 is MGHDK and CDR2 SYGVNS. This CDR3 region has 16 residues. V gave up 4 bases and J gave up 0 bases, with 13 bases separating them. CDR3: CASSVQGRRSYNEQFF. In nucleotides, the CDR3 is TGTGCCAGCAGTGTTCAGGGTCGTCGCTCCTACAATGAGCAGTTCTTC.

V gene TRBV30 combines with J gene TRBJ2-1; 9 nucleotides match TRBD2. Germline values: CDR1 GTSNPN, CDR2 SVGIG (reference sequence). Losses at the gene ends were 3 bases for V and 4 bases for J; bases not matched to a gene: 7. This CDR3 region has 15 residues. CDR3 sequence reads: CAWRRIAGVYNEQFF. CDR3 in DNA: TGTGCCTGGAGGAGAATAGCGGGGGTATACAATGAGCAGTTCTTC.

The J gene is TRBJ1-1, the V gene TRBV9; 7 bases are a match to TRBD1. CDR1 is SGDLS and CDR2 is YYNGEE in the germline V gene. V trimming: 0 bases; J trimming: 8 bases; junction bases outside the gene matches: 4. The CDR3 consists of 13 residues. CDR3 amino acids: CASSVDETGEAFF. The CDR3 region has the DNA TGTGCCAGCAGCGTAGATGAGACAGGGGAAGCTTTCTTT.

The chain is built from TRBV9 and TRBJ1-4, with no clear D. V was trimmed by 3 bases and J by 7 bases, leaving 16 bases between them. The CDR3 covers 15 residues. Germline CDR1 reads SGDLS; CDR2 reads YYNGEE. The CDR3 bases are TGTGCCAGCAGCGCAGAGGAGAAGAGAAGTGAAAAACTGTTTTTT. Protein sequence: CASSAEEKRSEKLFF.

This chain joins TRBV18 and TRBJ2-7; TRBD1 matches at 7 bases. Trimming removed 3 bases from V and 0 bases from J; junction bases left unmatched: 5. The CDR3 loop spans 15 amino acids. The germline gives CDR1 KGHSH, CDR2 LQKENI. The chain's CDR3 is CASSPLDRSSYEQYF. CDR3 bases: TGTGCCAGCTCACCGTTGGACAGGAGCTCCTACGAGCAGTACTTC.

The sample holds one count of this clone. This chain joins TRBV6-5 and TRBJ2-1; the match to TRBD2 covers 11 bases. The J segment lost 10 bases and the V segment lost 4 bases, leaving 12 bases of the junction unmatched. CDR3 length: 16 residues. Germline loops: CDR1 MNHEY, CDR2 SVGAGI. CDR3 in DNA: TGTGCCAGCAGTTCCCCTACTAGCGGGAGATCTAGCGAGCAGTTCTTC. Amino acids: CASSSPTSGRSSEQFF.

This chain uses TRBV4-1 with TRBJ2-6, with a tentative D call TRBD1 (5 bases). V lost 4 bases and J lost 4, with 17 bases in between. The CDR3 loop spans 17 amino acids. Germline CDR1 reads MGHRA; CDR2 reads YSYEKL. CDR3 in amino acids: CASSRPLDSPGANVLTF. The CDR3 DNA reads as TGCGCCAGCAGCCGGCCCCTTGACAGCCCCGGGGCCAACGTCCTGACTTTC.

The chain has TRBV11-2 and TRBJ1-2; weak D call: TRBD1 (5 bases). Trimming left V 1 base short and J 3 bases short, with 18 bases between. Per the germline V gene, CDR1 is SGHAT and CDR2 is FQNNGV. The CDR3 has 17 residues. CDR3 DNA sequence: TGTGCCAGCAGCTTAGTGGGACCCTCGAAGCGACACTATGGCTACACCTTC. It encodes CASSLVGPSKRHYGYTF.

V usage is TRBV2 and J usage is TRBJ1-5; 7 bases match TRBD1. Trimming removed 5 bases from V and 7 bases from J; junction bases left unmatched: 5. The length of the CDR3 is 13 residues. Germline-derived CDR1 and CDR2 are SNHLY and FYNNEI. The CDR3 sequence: CASSPQGSQPQHF. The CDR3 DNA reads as TGTGCCAGCAGTCCACAGGGGAGCCAGCCCCAGCATTTT.

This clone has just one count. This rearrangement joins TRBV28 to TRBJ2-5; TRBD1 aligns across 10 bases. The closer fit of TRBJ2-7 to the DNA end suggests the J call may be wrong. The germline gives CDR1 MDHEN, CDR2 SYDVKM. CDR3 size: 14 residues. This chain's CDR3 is CASSLGTGVVEQYF. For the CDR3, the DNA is TGTGCCAGCAGTTTAGGGACAGGGGTTGTCGAGCAGTACTTC.

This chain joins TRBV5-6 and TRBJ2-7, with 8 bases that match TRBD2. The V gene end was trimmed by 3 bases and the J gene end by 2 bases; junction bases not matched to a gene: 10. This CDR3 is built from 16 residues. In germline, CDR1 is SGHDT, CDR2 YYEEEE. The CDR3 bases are TGTGCCAGCAGCTCCCCGGGACTAGGGGTTCCCTACGAGCAGTACTTC. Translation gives CASSSPGLGVPYEQYF.

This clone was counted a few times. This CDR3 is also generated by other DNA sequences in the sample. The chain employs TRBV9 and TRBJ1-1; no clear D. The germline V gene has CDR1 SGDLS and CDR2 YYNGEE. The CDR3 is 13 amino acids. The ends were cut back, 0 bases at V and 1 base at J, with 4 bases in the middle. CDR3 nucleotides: TGTGCCAGCAGCGTAGCCGGGAACACTGAAGCTTTCTTT. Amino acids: CASSVAGNTEAFF.

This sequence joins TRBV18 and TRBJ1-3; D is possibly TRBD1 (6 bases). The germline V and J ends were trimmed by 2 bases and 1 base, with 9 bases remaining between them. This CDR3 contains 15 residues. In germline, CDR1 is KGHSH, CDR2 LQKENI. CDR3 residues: CASSPSGESGNTIYF. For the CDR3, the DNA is TGTGCCAGCTCACCATCAGGGGAGTCTGGAAACACCATATATTTT.

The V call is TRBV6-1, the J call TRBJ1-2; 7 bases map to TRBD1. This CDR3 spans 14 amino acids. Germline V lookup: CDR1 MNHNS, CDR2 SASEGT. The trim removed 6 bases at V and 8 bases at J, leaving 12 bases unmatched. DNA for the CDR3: TGTGCCAGCAGGAAAAATCAGGGGGTAAACGGCTACACCTTC. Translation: CASRKNQGVNGYTF.

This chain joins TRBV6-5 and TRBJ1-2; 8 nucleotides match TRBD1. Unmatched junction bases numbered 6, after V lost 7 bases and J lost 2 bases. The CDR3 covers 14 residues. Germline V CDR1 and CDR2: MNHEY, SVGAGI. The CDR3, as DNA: TGTGCCAGCATCGGACAGGGAATGAACTATGGCTACACCTTC. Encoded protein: CASIGQGMNYGYTF.

CDR3 sequence: CASSFETANTEAFF. CDR3 nucleotides: TGTGCCAGCAGCTTTGAGACAGCTAACACTGAAGCTTTCTTT. The rearrangement uses TRBV7-9 and TRBJ1-1; D is perhaps TRBD1 (5 bases). The germline CDR1 and CDR2 sequences are SEHNR and FQNEAQ (reference sequence). The CDR3 spans 14 residues. Trimming removed 3 bases from V and 2 bases from J, with 10 bases in between. Full variable domain (remainder filled in from reference TRBV7-9 and TRBJ1-1): DTGVSQNPRHKITKRGQNVTFRCDPISEHNRLYWYRQTLGQGPEFLTYFQNEAQLEKSRLLSDRFSAERPKGSFSTLEIQRTEQGDSAMYLCASSFETANTEAFFGQGTRLTVV.

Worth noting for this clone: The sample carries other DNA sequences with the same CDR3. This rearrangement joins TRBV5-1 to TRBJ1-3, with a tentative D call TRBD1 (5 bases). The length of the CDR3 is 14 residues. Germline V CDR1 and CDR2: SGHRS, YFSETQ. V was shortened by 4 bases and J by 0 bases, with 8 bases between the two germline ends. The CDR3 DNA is TGCGCCAGCAGCCCTGACAGCTCTGGAAACACCATATATTTT. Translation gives CASSPDSSGNTIYF.

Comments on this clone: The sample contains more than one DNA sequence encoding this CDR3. CDR3 residues: CASTGNTEAFF. The CDR3 coding sequence is TGTGCCAGCACGGGGAACACTGAAGCTTTCTTT. The rearrangement uses TRBV28 and TRBJ1-1; D remains ambiguous. The V end lost 7 bases, the J end lost 1 base, and 4 bases lay between the germline ends. The germline CDR1 and CDR2 sequences are MDHEN and SYDVKM. This CDR3 comprises 11 residues.

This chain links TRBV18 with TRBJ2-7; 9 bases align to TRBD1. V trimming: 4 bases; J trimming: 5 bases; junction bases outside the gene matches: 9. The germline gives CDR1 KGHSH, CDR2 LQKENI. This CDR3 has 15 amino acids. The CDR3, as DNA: TGTGCCAGCTCACGGACCGGGACAGGGTCCCACGAGCAGTACTTC. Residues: CASSRTGTGSHEQYF. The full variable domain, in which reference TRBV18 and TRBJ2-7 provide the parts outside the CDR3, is NAGVMQNPRHLVRRRGQEARLRCSPMKGHSHVYWYRQLPEEGLKFMVYLQKENIIDESGMPKERFSAEFPKEGPSILRIQQVVRGDSAAYFCASSRTGTGSHEQYFGPGTRLTVT.

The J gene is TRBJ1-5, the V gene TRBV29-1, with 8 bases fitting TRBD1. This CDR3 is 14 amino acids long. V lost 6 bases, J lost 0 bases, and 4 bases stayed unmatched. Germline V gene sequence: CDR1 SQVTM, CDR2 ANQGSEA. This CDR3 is CSVGTGNSNQPQHF. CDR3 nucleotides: TGCAGCGTGGGGACAGGCAATAGCAATCAGCCCCAGCATTTT.

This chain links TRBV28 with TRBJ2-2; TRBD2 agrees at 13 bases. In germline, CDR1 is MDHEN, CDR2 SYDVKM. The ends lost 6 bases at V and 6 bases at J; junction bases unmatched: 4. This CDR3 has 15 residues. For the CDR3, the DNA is TGTGCCAGCAGAAGGACTAGCGGGAGTGCCGGGGAGCTGTTTTTT. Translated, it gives CASRRTSGSAGELFF.

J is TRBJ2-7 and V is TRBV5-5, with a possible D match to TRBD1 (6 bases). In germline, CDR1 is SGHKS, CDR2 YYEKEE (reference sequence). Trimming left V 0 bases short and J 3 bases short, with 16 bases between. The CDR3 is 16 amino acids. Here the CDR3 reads CASSLASGAGDYEQYF. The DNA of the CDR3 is TGTGCCAGCAGCTTGGCGAGTGGGGCAGGGGACTACGAGCAGTACTTC.

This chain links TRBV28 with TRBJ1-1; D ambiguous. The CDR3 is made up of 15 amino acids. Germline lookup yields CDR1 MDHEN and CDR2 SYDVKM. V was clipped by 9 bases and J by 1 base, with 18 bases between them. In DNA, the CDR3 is TGTGCCAGTACGAAGGATGGACGGACGAACACTGAAGCTTTCTTT. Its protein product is CASTKDGRTNTEAFF.

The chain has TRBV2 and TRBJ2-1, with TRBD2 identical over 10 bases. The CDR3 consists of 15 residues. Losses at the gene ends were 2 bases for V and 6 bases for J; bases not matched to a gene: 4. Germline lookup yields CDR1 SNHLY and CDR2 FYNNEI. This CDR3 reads CASSENLAGVNEQFF. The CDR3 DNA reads TGTGCCAGCAGTGAAAACCTAGCGGGAGTCAATGAGCAGTTCTTC.

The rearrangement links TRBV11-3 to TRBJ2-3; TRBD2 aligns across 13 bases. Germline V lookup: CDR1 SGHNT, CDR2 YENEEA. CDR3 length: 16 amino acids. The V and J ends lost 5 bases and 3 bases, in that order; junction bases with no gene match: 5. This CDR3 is CASSPGLAGRTDTQYF. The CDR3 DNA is TGTGCCAGCAGCCCGGGACTAGCGGGGAGAACAGATACGCAGTATTTT.

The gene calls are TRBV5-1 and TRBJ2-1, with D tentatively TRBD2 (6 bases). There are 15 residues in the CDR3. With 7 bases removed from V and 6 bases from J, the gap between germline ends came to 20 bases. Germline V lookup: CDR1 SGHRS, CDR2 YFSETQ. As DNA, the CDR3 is TGCGCCAGCCGGGAGAATGGGCAGCCGGCCAATGAGCAGTTCTTC. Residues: CASRENGQPANEQFF.

The DNA of the CDR3 is TGTGCCAGCAGCGTAGAAGGGCGGTCGACCTCCTACGAGCAGTACTTC. Encoded protein: CASSVEGRSTSYEQYF. The rearrangement joins TRBV9 to TRBJ2-7; the D is unclear. V lost 0 bases and J lost 0, with 13 bases in between. Germline V lookup: CDR1 SGDLS, CDR2 YYNGEE. This CDR3 has 16 amino acids.

The CDR3 reads CASGSPFTEAFF. In DNA, the CDR3 is TGTGCCAGCGGGTCGCCTTTCACTGAAGCTTTCTTT. The rearrangement uses TRBV6-5 and TRBJ1-1; no reliable D call. The length of the CDR3 is 12 residues. V was shortened by 8 bases and J by 4 bases, with 11 bases between the two germline ends. CDR1 and CDR2 from the germline V gene are MNHEY and SVGAGI.

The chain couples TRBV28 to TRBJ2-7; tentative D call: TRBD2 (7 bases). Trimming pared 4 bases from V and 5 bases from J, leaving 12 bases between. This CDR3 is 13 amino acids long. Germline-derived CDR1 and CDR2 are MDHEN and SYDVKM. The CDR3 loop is CASSWGGLNEQYF. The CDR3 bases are TGTGCCAGCAGTTGGGGGGGGCTCAACGAGCAGTACTTC.